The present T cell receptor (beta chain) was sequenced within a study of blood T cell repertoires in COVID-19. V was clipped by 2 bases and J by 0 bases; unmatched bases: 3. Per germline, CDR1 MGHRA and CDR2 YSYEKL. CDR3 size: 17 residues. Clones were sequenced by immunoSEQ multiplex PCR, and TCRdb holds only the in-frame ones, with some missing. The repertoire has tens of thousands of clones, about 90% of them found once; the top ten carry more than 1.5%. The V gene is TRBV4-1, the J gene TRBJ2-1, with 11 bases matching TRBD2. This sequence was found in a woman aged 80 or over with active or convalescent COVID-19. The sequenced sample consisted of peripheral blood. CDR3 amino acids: CASSQRTSGSSYNEQFF. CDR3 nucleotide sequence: TGCGCCAGCAGCCAACGTACTAGCGGGAGCTCCTACAATGAGCAGTTCTTC.